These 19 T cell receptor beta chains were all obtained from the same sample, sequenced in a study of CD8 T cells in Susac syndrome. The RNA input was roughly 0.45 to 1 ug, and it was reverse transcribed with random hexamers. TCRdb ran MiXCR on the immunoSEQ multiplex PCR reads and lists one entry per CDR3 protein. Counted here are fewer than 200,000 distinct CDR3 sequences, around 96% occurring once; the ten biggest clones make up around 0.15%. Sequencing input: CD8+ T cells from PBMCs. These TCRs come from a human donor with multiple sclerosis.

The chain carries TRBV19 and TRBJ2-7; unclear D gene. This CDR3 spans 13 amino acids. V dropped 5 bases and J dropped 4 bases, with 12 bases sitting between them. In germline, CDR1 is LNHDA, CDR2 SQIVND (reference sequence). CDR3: CASSPRLGYEQYF. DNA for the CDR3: TGTGCCAGTAGTCCGCGGCTTGGGTACGAGCAGTACTTC.

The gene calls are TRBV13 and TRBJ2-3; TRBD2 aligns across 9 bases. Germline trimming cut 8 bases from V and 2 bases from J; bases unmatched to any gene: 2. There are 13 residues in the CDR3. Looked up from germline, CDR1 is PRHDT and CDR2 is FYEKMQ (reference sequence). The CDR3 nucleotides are TGTGCCAGCGCGGGAGGGCCCACAGATACGCAGTATTTT. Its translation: CASAGGPTDTQYF.

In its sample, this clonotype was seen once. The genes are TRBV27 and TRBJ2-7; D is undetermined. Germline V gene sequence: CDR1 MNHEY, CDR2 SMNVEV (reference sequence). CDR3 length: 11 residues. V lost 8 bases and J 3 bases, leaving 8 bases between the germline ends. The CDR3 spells CASGWGYEQYF. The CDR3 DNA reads TGTGCCAGCGGTTGGGGCTACGAGCAGTACTTC.

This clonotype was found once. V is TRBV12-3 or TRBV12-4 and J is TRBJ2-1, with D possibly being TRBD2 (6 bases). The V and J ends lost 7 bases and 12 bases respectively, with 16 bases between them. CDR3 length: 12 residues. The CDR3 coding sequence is TGTGCCAGCACCCTAGGAGGGTTAGGGCAGTTCTTC. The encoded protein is CASTLGGLGQFF.

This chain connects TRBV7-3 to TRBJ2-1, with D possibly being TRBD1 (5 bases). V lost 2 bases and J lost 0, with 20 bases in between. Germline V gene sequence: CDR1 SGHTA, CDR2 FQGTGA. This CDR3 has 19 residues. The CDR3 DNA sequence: TGTGCCAGCAGCTTACATTCAGGGAAAATTGTTTACTCCTACAATGAGCAGTTCTTC. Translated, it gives CASSLHSGKIVYSYNEQFF.

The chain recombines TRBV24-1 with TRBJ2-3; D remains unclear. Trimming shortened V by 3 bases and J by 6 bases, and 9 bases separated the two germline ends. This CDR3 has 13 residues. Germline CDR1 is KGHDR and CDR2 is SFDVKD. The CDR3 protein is CATSDPLLDTQYF. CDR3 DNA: TGTGCCACCAGTGATCCCCTTTTGGATACGCAGTATTTT.

The DNA of the CDR3 is TGTGCCAGCAGCGGGACAGGGGTTCCGAACACTGAAGCTTTCTTT. It is translated as CASSGTGVPNTEAFF. J is TRBJ1-1 and V is TRBV9, with 9 bases matching TRBD1. Germline values: CDR1 SGDLS, CDR2 YYNGEE. J gave up 1 base and V 3 bases, and 4 bases lay outside the gene matches. The CDR3 is made up of 15 amino acids.

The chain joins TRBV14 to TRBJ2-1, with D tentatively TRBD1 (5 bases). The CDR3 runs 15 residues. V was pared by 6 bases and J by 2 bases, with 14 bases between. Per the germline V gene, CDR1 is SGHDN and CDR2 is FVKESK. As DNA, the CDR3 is TGTGCCAGCAGTCCTTACAGGTCCCCCTACAATGAGCAGTTCTTC. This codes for CASSPYRSPYNEQFF.

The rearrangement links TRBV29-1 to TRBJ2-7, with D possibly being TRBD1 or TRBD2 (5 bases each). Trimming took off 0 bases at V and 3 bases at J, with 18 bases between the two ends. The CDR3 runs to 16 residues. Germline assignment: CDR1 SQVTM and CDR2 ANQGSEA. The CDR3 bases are TGCAGCGTTGAAGACTTGGGGAACACTGGGGGCTACGAGCAGTACTTC. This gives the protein CSVEDLGNTGGYEQYF.

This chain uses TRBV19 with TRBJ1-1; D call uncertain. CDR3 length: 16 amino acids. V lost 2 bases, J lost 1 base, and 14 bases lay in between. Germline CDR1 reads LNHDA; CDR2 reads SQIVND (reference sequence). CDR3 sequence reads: CASSIRHRLGNTEAFF. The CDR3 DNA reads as TGTGCCAGTAGTATACGACATCGGCTAGGGAACACTGAAGCTTTCTTT.

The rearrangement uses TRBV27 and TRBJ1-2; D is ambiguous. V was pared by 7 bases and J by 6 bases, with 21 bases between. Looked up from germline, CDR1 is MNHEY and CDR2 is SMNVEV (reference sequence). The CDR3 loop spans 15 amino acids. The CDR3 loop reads CASTDSPGLMDGYTF. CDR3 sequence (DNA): TGTGCCAGCACCGATTCGCCGGGTTTGATGGATGGCTACACCTTC.

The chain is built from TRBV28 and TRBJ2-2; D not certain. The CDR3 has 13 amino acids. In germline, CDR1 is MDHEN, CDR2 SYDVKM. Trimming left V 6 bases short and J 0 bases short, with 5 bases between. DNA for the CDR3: TGTGCCAGCAGCCAATCGAACACCGGGGAGCTGTTTTTT. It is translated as CASSQSNTGELFF. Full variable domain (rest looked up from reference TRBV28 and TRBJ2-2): DVKVTQSSRYLVKRTGEKVFLECVQDMDHENMFWYRQDPGLGLRLIYFSYDVKMKEKGDIPEGYSVSREKKERFSLILESASTNQTSMYLCASSQSNTGELFFGEGSRLTVL.

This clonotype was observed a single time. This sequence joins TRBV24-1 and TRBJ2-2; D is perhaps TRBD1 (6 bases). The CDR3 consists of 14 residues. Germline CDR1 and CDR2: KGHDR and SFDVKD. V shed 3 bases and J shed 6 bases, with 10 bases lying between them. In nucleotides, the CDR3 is TGTGCCACCAGTGATACACAGGGCGCCGGGGAGCTGTTTTTT. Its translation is CATSDTQGAGELFF.

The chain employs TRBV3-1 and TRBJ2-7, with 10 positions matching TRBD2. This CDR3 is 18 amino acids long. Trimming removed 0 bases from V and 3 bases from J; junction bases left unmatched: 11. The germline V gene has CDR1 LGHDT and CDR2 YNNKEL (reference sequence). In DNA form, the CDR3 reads TGTGCCAGCAGCCAAGAAACCCCCTCTAGCGGGAGCTTCTACGAGCAGTACTTC. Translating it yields CASSQETPSSGSFYEQYF.

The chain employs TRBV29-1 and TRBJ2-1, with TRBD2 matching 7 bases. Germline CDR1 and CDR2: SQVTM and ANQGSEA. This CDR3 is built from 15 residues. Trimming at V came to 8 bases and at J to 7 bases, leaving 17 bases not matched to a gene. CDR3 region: CSLRWGSGMGNEQFF. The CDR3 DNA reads TGCAGCCTTCGATGGGGAAGCGGGATGGGAAATGAGCAGTTCTTC.

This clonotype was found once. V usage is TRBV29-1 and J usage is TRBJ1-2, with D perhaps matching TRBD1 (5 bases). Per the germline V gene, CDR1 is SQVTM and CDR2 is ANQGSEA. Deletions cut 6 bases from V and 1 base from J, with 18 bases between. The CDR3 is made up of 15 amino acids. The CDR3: CSVPGPPIRNYGYTF. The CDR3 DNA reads TGCAGCGTCCCGGGGCCCCCTATACGTAACTATGGCTACACCTTC.

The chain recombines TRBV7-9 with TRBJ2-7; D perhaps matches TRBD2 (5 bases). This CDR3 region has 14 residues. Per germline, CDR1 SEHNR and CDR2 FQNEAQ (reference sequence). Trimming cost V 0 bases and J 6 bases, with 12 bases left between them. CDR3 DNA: TGTGCCAGCAGCTTAGCTTCGAGGGCGGGCGAGCAGTACTTC. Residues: CASSLASRAGEQYF.

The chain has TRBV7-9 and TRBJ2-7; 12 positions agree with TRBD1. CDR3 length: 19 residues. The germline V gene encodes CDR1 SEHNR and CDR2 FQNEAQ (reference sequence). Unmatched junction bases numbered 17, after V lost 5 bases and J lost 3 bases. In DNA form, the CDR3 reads TGTGCCAGCAGCACGAAACCGGGACAGGGGGCTGCCACGGGCTACGAGCAGTACTTC. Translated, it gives CASSTKPGQGAATGYEQYF.

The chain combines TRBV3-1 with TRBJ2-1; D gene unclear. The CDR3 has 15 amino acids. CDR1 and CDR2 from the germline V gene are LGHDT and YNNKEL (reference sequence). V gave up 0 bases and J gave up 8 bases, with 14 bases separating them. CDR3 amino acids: CASSQDPFLGDEQFF. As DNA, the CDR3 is TGTGCCAGCAGCCAAGATCCCTTCTTAGGTGATGAGCAGTTCTTC.